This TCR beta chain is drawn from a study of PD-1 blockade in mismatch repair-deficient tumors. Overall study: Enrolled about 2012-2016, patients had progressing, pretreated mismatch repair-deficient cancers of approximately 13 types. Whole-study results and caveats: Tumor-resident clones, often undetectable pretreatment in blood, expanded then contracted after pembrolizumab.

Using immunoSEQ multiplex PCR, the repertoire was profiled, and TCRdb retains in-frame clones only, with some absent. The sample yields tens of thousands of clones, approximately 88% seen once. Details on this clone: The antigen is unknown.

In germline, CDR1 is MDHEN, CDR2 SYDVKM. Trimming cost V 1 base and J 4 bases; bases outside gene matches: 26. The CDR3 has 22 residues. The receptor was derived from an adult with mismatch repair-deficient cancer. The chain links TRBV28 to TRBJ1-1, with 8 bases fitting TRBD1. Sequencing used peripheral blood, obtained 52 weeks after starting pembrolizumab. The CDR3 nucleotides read TGTGCCAGCAGTTTATCCCCATCATTTGCCGGGACAGGTGGGGCCCCAAGCACTGAAGCTTTCTTT. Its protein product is CASSLSPSFAGTGGAPSTEAFF.